Following are 30 T cell receptor beta chains from one sample sequenced in a study of T-cell memory formation after mild COVID-19 listed by TCRdb under 2021. Receptors were amplified or captured by 5' RACE. The instrument was an Illumina NovaSeq 6000. The public sequencing data were trimmed at Q25 with fastp and processed into clonotypes with MiXCR by TCRdb, which kept only in-frame beta chains. Every distinct CDR3 protein forms one entry, paired with its most common genes and DNA. The sample table lists 470,000 or so distinct CDR3 sequences, approximately 18% of them with a count of one. Clones ranked in the top ten supply over 9% of the sample. The sample consisted of PBMCs or a T cell subset sorted from them (not recorded which). These receptors came from an adult woman who had mild COVID-19 (a few samples of this study predate the infection). The sample titles of this study are shuffled in the database, so cell type and time point are left out; the donor was told from shared clones.

This clonotype was detected only a few times. The V call is TRBV25-1, the J call TRBJ2-3, with 7 bases matching TRBD2. Germline CDR1 MGHDK, CDR2 SYGVNS. This CDR3 is built from 15 residues. J gave up 2 bases and V 5 bases, and 7 bases lay outside the gene matches. The CDR3 DNA follows: TGTGCCAGCAGTTTCTCGCGGGGGAACACAGATACGCAGTATTTT. Encoded protein: CASSFSRGNTDTQYF.

This chain connects TRBV28 to TRBJ2-4; weak D call: TRBD1 (6 bases). V dropped 3 bases and J dropped 4 bases, with 13 bases sitting between them. CDR1 is MDHEN, CDR2 SYDVKM, per germline. The CDR3 has 15 amino acids. The CDR3 region is CASSFSGQRKNIQYF. CDR3 DNA: TGTGCCAGCAGTTTTTCTGGACAGCGAAAAAACATTCAGTACTTC.

This clonotype occurred many times. The rearrangement links TRBV5-1 to TRBJ2-3, with D possibly being TRBD2 (5 bases). CDR3 size: 17 residues. Per the germline V gene, CDR1 is SGHRS and CDR2 is YFSETQ. V was pared by 0 bases and J by 5 bases, with 19 bases between. The CDR3 nucleotides read TGCGCCAGCAGCTTGGAGCCGCCCGGGATAGGAGGAGATACGCAGTATTTT. It translates to CASSLEPPGIGGDTQYF.

In its sample, this clonotype was seen a few times. This rearrangement joins TRBV3-1 to TRBJ2-1; 8 bases are shared with TRBD2. Looked up from germline, CDR1 is LGHDT and CDR2 is YNNKEL (reference sequence). The V and J ends lost 0 bases and 0 bases, in that order; junction bases with no gene match: 4. There are 17 residues in the CDR3. The CDR3 DNA follows: TGTGCCAGCAGCCAAGATTTCCTAGCGGGCTCCTACAATGAGCAGTTCTTC. Encoded protein: CASSQDFLAGSYNEQFF.

In its sample, this clonotype was seen many times. The V gene is TRBV4-3, the J gene TRBJ2-7, with 7 nucleotides matching TRBD2. Germline V lookup: CDR1 LGHNA, CDR2 YSLEER. The CDR3 consists of 15 residues. The trim removed 1 base at V and 3 bases at J, leaving 6 bases unmatched. The CDR3 sequence: CASSQGGSGFYEQYF. In DNA, the CDR3 is TGCGCCAGCAGCCAAGGGGGTAGCGGGTTCTACGAGCAGTACTTC.

The chain joins TRBV5-1 to TRBJ2-5; tentatively, D is TRBD2 (6 bases). V lost 0 bases to trimming and J lost 2 bases, with 17 bases between them. Germline lookup yields CDR1 SGHRS and CDR2 YFSETQ. This CDR3 has 17 amino acids. The CDR3 DNA sequence: TGCGCCAGCAGCTTGGTCCGTCGCAGCGGGTTACAAGAGACCCAGTACTTC. Protein: CASSLVRRSGLQETQYF.

This clonotype was found a few times. J is TRBJ2-1 and V is TRBV7-9; D might be TRBD1 or TRBD2, each matching 5 bases. The CDR3 has 16 amino acids. The germline V gene encodes CDR1 SEHNR and CDR2 FQNEAQ (reference sequence). V was clipped by 5 bases and J by 7 bases, with 21 bases between them. Here the CDR3 reads CASSARGRDLGNEQFF. DNA of the CDR3: TGTGCCAGCAGCGCCCGGGGCAGGGATTTAGGGAATGAGCAGTTCTTC.

The chain combines TRBV28 with TRBJ2-1; 8 bases fit TRBD2. This CDR3 spans 15 amino acids. J was trimmed by 10 bases and V by 0 bases; bases with no gene match: 8. Germline V gene sequence: CDR1 MDHEN, CDR2 SYDVKM. The CDR3 loop reads CASSLWGTRAKEQFF. As DNA, the CDR3 is TGTGCCAGCAGTTTATGGGGGACTAGGGCGAAGGAGCAGTTCTTC.

This clonotype was detected a few times. The V call is TRBV12-3 or TRBV12-4, the J call TRBJ1-5, with D tentatively TRBD1 (5 bases). This CDR3 has 13 residues. Between the trimmed V and J ends, which lost 4 bases and 5 bases, there was a span of 9 bases. This chain's CDR3 is CASSWGKDQPQHF. DNA for the CDR3: TGTGCCAGCAGTTGGGGCAAGGATCAGCCCCAGCATTTT.

The CDR3 region has the DNA TGTGCCAGCAGCAACCAGGGACTAGCGGGAGGTGAGCAGTTCTTC. It is translated as CASSNQGLAGGEQFF. The chain combines TRBV7-3 with TRBJ2-1, with 15 bases identical to TRBD2. The CDR3 covers 15 residues. Germline V CDR1 and CDR2: SGHTA, FQGTGA. V shed 5 bases and J 9 bases; nucleotides not matched to a gene: 5.

The chain has TRBV5-1 and TRBJ2-7; D gene ambiguous. Trimming removed 3 bases at V and 1 base at J, with 8 bases between. Germline CDR1 SGHRS, CDR2 YFSETQ. This CDR3 region has 13 residues. The CDR3 loop reads CASSSQLSYEQYF. CDR3 in DNA: TGCGCCAGCAGCTCCCAACTATCCTACGAGCAGTACTTC.

This clonotype was observed a few times. The V call is TRBV20-1, the J call TRBJ2-1, with TRBD2 matching 11 bases. V trimming: 5 bases; J trimming: 0 bases; junction bases outside the gene matches: 3. The CDR3 covers 15 residues. Per the germline V gene, CDR1 is DFQATT and CDR2 is SNEGSKA (reference sequence). CDR3 coding DNA: TGCAGTGCTGTGGGACTAGCGGTCTCCTACAATGAGCAGTTCTTC. It specifies CSAVGLAVSYNEQFF.

This clonotype counts as large (0.1 to 1%). The rearrangement joins TRBV4-1 to TRBJ2-2, with TRBD1 matching 9 bases. Germline CDR1 and CDR2: MGHRA and YSYEKL. With 4 bases clipped from V and 4 bases from J, the junction kept 7 bases outside the gene matches. The length of the CDR3 is 16 residues. The CDR3 DNA follows: TGCGCCAGCAGCCCGTCGGGGACAGGGCTCACCGGGGAGCTGTTTTTT. Translated, it gives CASSPSGTGLTGELFF.

The chain links TRBV2 to TRBJ1-2, with D possibly TRBD1 on 6 matching bases. The CDR3 is 13 residues long. Germline V lookup: CDR1 SNHLY, CDR2 FYNNEI. Trimming shortened V by 3 bases and J by 8 bases, and 13 bases separated the two germline ends. CDR3: CASSDPGAEGYTF. The CDR3 region has the DNA TGTGCCAGCAGTGACCCGGGGGCGGAGGGCTACACCTTC.

The rearrangement links TRBV11-1 to TRBJ2-7; no reliable D call. Germline lookup yields CDR1 SGHAT and CDR2 FQDESV (reference sequence). V was trimmed by 5 bases and J by 6 bases, leaving 14 bases between them. The CDR3 is 13 amino acids. CDR3 sequence: CASSPWRFGEQYF. In nucleotides, the CDR3 is TGTGCCAGCAGCCCCTGGCGTTTCGGCGAGCAGTACTTC.

This clonotype appeared a few times. The rearrangement uses TRBV4-1 and TRBJ1-1; D not resolved. V gave up 2 bases and J gave up 5 bases, with 18 bases separating them. Looked up from germline, CDR1 is MGHRA and CDR2 is YSYEKL. This CDR3 has 16 amino acids. DNA for the CDR3: TGCGCCAGCAGCCAACCTTCAGGCGAGAGGGAGACTGAAGCTTTCTTT. Translated: CASSQPSGERETEAFF.

V and J are TRBV20-1 and TRBJ2-1; D perhaps matches TRBD2 (6 bases). Germline CDR1 DFQATT, CDR2 SNEGSKA (reference sequence). This CDR3 has 14 amino acids. The germline V and J ends were trimmed by 1 base and 6 bases, with 13 bases remaining between them. CDR3 sequence: CSARGGTSTNEQFF. CDR3 coding DNA: TGCAGTGCTAGAGGTGGAACTAGCACCAATGAGCAGTTCTTC.

A few counts support this clonotype. V is TRBV5-1 and J is TRBJ2-5; D not resolved. The CDR3 loop spans 15 amino acids. The ends were cut back, 0 bases at V and 5 bases at J, with 14 bases in the middle. Germline V gene sequence: CDR1 SGHRS, CDR2 YFSETQ. In DNA form, the CDR3 reads TGCGCCAGCAGCTTGGGCGCGGCCATGGGGGAGACCCAGTACTTC. Protein sequence: CASSLGAAMGETQYF.

This clonotype appeared a few times. This sequence joins TRBV5-4 and TRBJ1-1, with a tentative D call TRBD1 (5 bases). V was trimmed by 4 bases and J by 6 bases, leaving 16 bases between them. CDR1 SGHNT and CDR2 YYREEE come from the germline V gene (reference sequence). The CDR3 is 14 residues long. CDR3 in DNA: TGTGCCAGCAGCCTTGACAAAGGGGTCCCTGAAGCTTTCTTT. Translating gives CASSLDKGVPEAFF.

This clonotype was found a few times. This chain links TRBV5-1 with TRBJ2-5, with 10 bases fitting TRBD2. This CDR3 region has 15 residues. The trim removed 1 base at V and 5 bases at J, leaving 5 bases unmatched. Germline CDR1 SGHRS, CDR2 YFSETQ. CDR3 protein: CASSLLAGDPETQYF. The CDR3 coding sequence is TGCGCCAGCAGCTTGCTAGCGGGAGACCCGGAGACCCAGTACTTC.

This CDR3 reads CASSVDSVETQYF. Written as DNA, the CDR3 is TGTGCCAGCAGCGTAGATTCGGTCGAGACCCAGTACTTC. The chain is built from TRBV9 and TRBJ2-5; no firm D call. V was shortened by 0 bases and J by 5 bases, with 8 bases between the two germline ends. The CDR3 is 13 amino acids. The germline V gene encodes CDR1 SGDLS and CDR2 YYNGEE.

This clonotype was observed a handful of times. The rearrangement joins TRBV5-1 to TRBJ2-1; a possible D gene is TRBD2 (5 bases). CDR3 length: 15 residues. V was pared by 2 bases and J by 6 bases, with 15 bases between. CDR1 is SGHRS and CDR2 is YFSETQ in the germline V gene. CDR3 sequence: CASSFERGMGNEQFF. As DNA, the CDR3 is TGCGCCAGCAGCTTCGAGAGAGGGATGGGCAATGAGCAGTTCTTC.

This clonotype was observed many times. The chain is built from TRBV7-2 and TRBJ2-5, with TRBD2 matching over 13 bases. The germline CDR1 and CDR2 sequences are SGHTA and FQGNSA. This CDR3 contains 16 residues. Unmatched junction bases numbered 5, after V lost 5 bases and J lost 2 bases. CDR3 coding DNA: TGTGCCAGCAGCCTAGGACTAGCGGGAGTACAAGAGACCCAGTACTTC. This translates into CASSLGLAGVQETQYF.

In this sample, this clonotype turned up a few times. The chain uses TRBV7-9 and TRBJ2-7, with D unresolved. This CDR3 comprises 17 residues. Germline V gene lookup returns CDR1 SEHNR and CDR2 FQNEAQ (reference sequence). Trimming removed 4 bases from V and 3 bases from J, with 22 bases in between. The CDR3 bases are TGTGCCAGCAGCTCACTGATCGGAACAAGGGAATACTACGAGCAGTACTTC. This gives the protein CASSSLIGTREYYEQYF.

The chain employs TRBV10-3 and TRBJ1-1; D might be TRBD1 (5 bases). Deletions cut 6 bases from V and 2 bases from J, with 22 bases between. CDR1 is ENHRY, CDR2 SYGVKD, per germline. The length of the CDR3 is 17 residues. This CDR3 is CAIRDQTVLGTNTEAFF. CDR3 nucleotides: TGTGCCATCAGGGATCAGACCGTCCTCGGGACTAACACTGAAGCTTTCTTT.

In this sample, this clonotype turned up a few times. V and J are TRBV6-5 and TRBJ2-7; D ambiguous. CDR3 length equals 13 residues. V was cut by 11 bases and J by 0 bases, with 14 bases left in between. Germline assignment: CDR1 MNHEY and CDR2 SVGAGI. Here the CDR3 reads CAASGRSSYEQYF. CDR3 in DNA: TGTGCCGCCTCGGGCAGGAGCTCCTACGAGCAGTACTTC.

This chain connects TRBV5-1 to TRBJ1-2, with a possible D match to TRBD1 (5 bases). Germline-derived CDR1 and CDR2 are SGHRS and YFSETQ. This CDR3 comprises 13 residues. Trimming removed 1 base at V and 3 bases at J, with 7 bases between. CDR3 protein: CASSLRGDYGYTF. The DNA of the CDR3 is TGCGCCAGCAGCTTGCGAGGGGACTATGGCTACACCTTC.

The chain carries TRBV18 and TRBJ2-3; D ambiguous. The CDR3 extends over 18 amino acids. Trimming stripped 3 bases from V and 4 bases from J, with 23 bases between. Germline V gene lookup returns CDR1 KGHSH and CDR2 LQKENI. CDR3 in DNA: TGTGCCAGCTCACCCCCTAACAGCCCTCGAGATCGGTCAGATACGCAGTATTTT. It translates to CASSPPNSPRDRSDTQYF.

This chain links TRBV6-5 with TRBJ2-7; D is possibly TRBD2 (6 bases). This CDR3 region has 17 residues. Germline assignment: CDR1 MNHEY and CDR2 SVGAGI. V was pared by 2 bases and J by 7 bases, with 24 bases between. In nucleotides, the CDR3 is TGTGCCAGCAGTTACCCCAGTCGGGGCGGATCCGCGGGGGAGCAGTACTTC. Translation gives CASSYPSRGGSAGEQYF.

The sample holds a few counts of this clonotype. The chain joins TRBV12-3 or TRBV12-4 to TRBJ1-5, with TRBD1 identical over 7 bases. The V segment lost 6 bases and the J segment 3 bases; nucleotides outside the gene matches: 8. This CDR3 spans 15 amino acids. CDR3 sequence (DNA): TGTGCCAGCAGCCCGCCGGGACAGATCAATCAGCCCCAGCATTTT. Residues: CASSPPGQINQPQHF.